These 5 T cell receptor beta chains were all obtained from the same sample, sequenced in a study of blood T cell repertoires in COVID-19. The data were produced by immunoSEQ multiplex PCR, yet TCRdb's version contains in-frame clones alone and is incomplete. The data hold about 120,000 clones, with around 86% observed a single time. Input material: peripheral blood. These receptors were taken from a man aged 55-75 years with acute or convalescent COVID-19.

This chain joins TRBV16 and TRBJ1-2; D might be TRBD1 (6 bases). CDR3 length: 14 residues. V dropped 3 bases and J dropped 0 bases, with 8 bases sitting between them. Germline CDR1 KGHSY, CDR2 FQNENV. The CDR3 loop is CASSQGDTNYGYTF. In DNA, the CDR3 is TGTGCCAGCAGCCAGGGGGACACTAACTATGGCTACACCTTC.

The chain carries TRBV27 and TRBJ2-3, with a tentative D call TRBD2 (6 bases). Germline CDR1 is MNHEY and CDR2 is SMNVEV (reference sequence). Deletions cut 5 bases from V and 3 bases from J, with 12 bases between. This CDR3 has 14 residues. The CDR3 DNA reads as TGTGCCAGCAGTCTCGGGGACTTTACAGATACGCAGTATTTT. This codes for CASSLGDFTDTQYF.

This chain uses TRBV14 with TRBJ2-7, with D unresolved. Germline assignment: CDR1 SGHDN and CDR2 FVKESK. Trimming pared 2 bases from V and 5 bases from J, leaving 7 bases between. The CDR3 consists of 12 residues. CDR3 sequence reads: CASSQTPNEQYF. The CDR3 DNA is TGTGCCAGCAGCCAAACACCAAACGAGCAGTACTTC.

The V gene is TRBV27, the J gene TRBJ1-3; 7 bases align to TRBD1. Trimming cost V 6 bases and J 3 bases; bases outside gene matches: 14. From germline, CDR1 is MNHEY and CDR2 SMNVEV (reference sequence). There are 17 residues in the CDR3. The CDR3 spells CASSSMRTGQIGNTIYF. CDR3 DNA sequence: TGTGCCAGCAGCTCTATGAGGACGGGACAGATTGGAAACACCATATATTTT.

This clone occurred a few times. V is TRBV11-2 and J is TRBJ2-3; 12 bases are a match to TRBD2. This CDR3 has 18 amino acids. CDR1 is SGHAT and CDR2 is FQNNGV in the germline V gene. Trimming took 0 bases from V and 1 from J; bases not matched to a gene: 5. The CDR3 nucleotides are TGTGCCAGCAGCTTAGAGGCTAGCGGGAGGGTTGGCACAGATACGCAGTATTTT. Its translation: CASSLEASGRVGTDTQYF.